A selection of T cell receptor beta chains follows, all from one sample in a study of spatial heterogeneity in lung cancer. TCRdb redid the calling of the 5' RACE reads with MiXCR, one entry per CDR3 protein. There are 15,000 to 20,000 distinct CDR3 sequences in the sample; about 10% occur only once, and less than 25% lies in the top ten. Source: PBMCs, taken at follow-up. Every receptor here comes from a male donor with early-stage non-small cell lung cancer. Both conserved end residues are trimmed from each CDR3.

CDR3: ASSFFPAGEGDEQF
V: TRBV11-2
length: 14
J: TRBJ2-1

CDR3: SAKSGLAGVHEQY
V: TRBV20-1
length: 13
J: TRBJ2-7

CDR3: ASSEVRTDTQY
V: TRBV6-1
length: 11
J: TRBJ2-3

CDR3: ASSFTLAGGYEQF
V: TRBV28
length: 13
J: TRBJ2-1

CDR3: ASSEKGPPQQDTQY
V: TRBV9
length: 14
J: TRBJ2-3

CDR3: SARDPSGRGETQY
V: TRBV20-1
length: 13
J: TRBJ2-5

CDR3: ASSRTALESPLH
V: TRBV6-2/TRBV6-3
length: 12
J: TRBJ1-6

CDR3: AIRETGAGEQY
V: TRBV10-3
length: 11
J: TRBJ2-7

CDR3: ASSLEGLASDEQF
V: TRBV7-2
length: 13
J: TRBJ2-1

CDR3: ASSVGTTSTDTQY
V: TRBV10-2
length: 13
J: TRBJ2-3

CDR3: ASSLVTSGNTGELF
V: TRBV7-8
length: 14
J: TRBJ2-2

CDR3: SVRHRGDYGYT
V: TRBV29-1
length: 11
J: TRBJ1-2

CDR3: ASSPVPDPSNEQF
V: TRBV7-6
length: 13
J: TRBJ2-1

CDR3: AISEGGNSYNEQF
V: TRBV10-3
length: 13
J: TRBJ2-1

CDR3: ASSDRGTSGNTIY
V: TRBV10-2
length: 13
J: TRBJ1-3

CDR3: ASSLDGYNSPLH
V: TRBV7-2
length: 12
J: TRBJ1-6

CDR3: ASSRNRAYEQY
V: TRBV7-9
length: 11
J: TRBJ2-7

CDR3: ASSYSVGNGYT
V: TRBV6-5
length: 11
J: TRBJ1-2

CDR3: ASSLVGGEGETQY
V: TRBV5-6
length: 13
J: TRBJ2-5

CDR3: ASTQPTSTRGYEQY
V: TRBV21-1
length: 14
J: TRBJ2-7

CDR3: ASIWTSGISSYEQY
V: TRBV10-1
length: 14
J: TRBJ2-7

CDR3: ASSRQVGTSSETQY
V: TRBV4-1
length: 14
J: TRBJ2-5

CDR3: ASSTGGGNYGYT
V: TRBV2
length: 12
J: TRBJ1-2

CDR3: ATTGQTFTDTQY
V: TRBV19
length: 12
J: TRBJ2-3

CDR3: ASSLGLAVNEQF
V: TRBV19
length: 12
J: TRBJ2-1